Described below is a single TCR beta chain sequence and its context. The target antigen is unknown. Looked up from germline, CDR1 is MDHEN and CDR2 is SYDVKM. V trimming: 6 bases; J trimming: 4 bases; junction bases outside the gene matches: 15. The CDR3 covers 18 residues. This sample was taken from a study of OX40 agonist ivuxolimab in advanced cancers. Findings of the study overall: People who partly responded at 0.1-3.0 mg/kg had some of the least clonal expansion seen.

Produced via immunoSEQ multiplex PCR; TCRdb's table is partial and in-frame only. This table holds over 55,000 clones, about 87% found once. The rearrangement links TRBV28 to TRBJ1-4, with TRBD1 matching 9 bases. The specimen comprised CD4+ or CD8+ T cells sorted from blood, sampled in a trial of the OX40 agonist ivuxolimab. This TCR was sampled from an adult with an advanced solid tumor such as melanoma, head and neck, liver or kidney cancer. CDR3 bases: TGTGCCAGCAGAACCGGGACAGGGTTTTTCTTTGGTAATGAAAAACTGTTTTTT. It translates to CASRTGTGFFFGNEKLFF.